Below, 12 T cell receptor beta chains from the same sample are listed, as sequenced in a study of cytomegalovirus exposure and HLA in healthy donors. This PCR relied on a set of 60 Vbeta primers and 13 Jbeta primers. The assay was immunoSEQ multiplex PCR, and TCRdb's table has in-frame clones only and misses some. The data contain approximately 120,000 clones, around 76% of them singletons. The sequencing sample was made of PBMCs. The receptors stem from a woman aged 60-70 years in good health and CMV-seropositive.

CDR3 protein: CASRPNTGGIPSPLHF. Written as DNA, the CDR3 is TGTGCCAGCAGGCCCAATACAGGGGGCATACCTTCACCCCTCCACTTT. V and J are TRBV27 and TRBJ1-6, with 9 bases fitting TRBD1. Losses at the gene ends were 6 bases for V and 9 bases for J; bases not matched to a gene: 12. Germline V gives CDR1 MNHEY, CDR2 SMNVEV (reference sequence). This CDR3 is 16 amino acids long.

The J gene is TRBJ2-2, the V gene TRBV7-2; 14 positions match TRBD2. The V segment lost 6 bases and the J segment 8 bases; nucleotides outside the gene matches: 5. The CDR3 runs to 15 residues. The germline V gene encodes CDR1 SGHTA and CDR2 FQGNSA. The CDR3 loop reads CASRGGLAGAGELFF. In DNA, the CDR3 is TGTGCCAGCAGGGGGGGACTAGCGGGAGCTGGGGAGCTGTTTTTT.

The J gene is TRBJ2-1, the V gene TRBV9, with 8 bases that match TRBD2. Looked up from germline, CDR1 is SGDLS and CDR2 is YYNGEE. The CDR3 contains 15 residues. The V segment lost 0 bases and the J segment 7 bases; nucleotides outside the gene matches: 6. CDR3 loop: CASSVGSGVENEQFF. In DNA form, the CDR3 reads TGTGCCAGCAGCGTAGGTAGCGGGGTCGAGAATGAGCAGTTCTTC.

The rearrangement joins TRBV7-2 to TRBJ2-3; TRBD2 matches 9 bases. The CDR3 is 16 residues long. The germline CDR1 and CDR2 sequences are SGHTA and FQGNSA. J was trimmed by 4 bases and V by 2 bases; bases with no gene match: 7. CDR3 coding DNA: TGTGCCAGCAGCTTAACCTTAGCGGGGGCGGCAGATACGCAGTATTTT. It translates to CASSLTLAGAADTQYF.

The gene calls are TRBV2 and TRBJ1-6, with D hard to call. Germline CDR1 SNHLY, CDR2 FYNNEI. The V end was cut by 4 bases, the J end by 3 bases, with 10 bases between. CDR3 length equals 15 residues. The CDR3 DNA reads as TGTGCCAGCAGTGGGAGACCTGACTATAATTCACCCCTCCACTTT. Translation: CASSGRPDYNSPLHF.

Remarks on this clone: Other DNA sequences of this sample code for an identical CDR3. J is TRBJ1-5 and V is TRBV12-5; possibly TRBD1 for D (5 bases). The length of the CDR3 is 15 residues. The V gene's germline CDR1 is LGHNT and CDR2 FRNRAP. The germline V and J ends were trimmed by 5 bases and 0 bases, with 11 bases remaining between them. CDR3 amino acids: CASGAQGNSNQPQHF. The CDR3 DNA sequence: TGTGCTAGTGGTGCCCAGGGTAATAGCAATCAGCCCCAGCATTTT. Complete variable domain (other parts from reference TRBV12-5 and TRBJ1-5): DARVTQTPRHKVTEMGQEVTMRCQPILGHNTVFWYRQTMMQGLELLAYFRNRAPLDDSGMPKDRFSAEMPDATLATLKIQPSEPRDSAVYFCASGAQGNSNQPQHFGDGTRLSIL.

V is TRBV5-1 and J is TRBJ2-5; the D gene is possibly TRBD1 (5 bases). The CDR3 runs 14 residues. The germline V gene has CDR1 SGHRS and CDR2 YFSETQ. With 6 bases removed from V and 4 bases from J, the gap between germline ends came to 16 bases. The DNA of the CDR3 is TGCGCCAGCAACCCAAGACCTGGGGCAGAGACCCAGTACTTC. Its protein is CASNPRPGAETQYF.

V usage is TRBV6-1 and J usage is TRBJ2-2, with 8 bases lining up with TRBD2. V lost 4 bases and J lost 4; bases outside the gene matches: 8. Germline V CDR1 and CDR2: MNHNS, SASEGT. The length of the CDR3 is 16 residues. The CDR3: CASSAAVAGSTGELFF. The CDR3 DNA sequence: TGTGCCAGCAGTGCAGCCGTAGCGGGGAGCACCGGGGAGCTGTTTTTT.

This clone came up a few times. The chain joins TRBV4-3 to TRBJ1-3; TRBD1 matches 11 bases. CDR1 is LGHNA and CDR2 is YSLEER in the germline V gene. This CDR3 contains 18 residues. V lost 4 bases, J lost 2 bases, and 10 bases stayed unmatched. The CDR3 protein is CASSPFPPGQGAGNTIYF. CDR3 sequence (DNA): TGCGCCAGCAGCCCATTCCCCCCGGGACAGGGGGCTGGAAACACCATATATTTT.

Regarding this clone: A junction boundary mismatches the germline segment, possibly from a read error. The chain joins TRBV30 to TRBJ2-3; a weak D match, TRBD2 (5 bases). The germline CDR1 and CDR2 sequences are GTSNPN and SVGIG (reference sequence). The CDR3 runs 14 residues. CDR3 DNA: TGTGCCTGGAGTATGAGGCCCCGGGGAGATGCGCAGTATTTT. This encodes CAWSMRPRGDAQYF.

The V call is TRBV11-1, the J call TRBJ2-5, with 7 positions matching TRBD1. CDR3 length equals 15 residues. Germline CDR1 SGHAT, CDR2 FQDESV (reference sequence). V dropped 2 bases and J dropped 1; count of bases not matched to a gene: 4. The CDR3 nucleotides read TGTGCCAGCAGCTTACAGGGGGAGTTCCAAGAGACCCAGTACTTC. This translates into CASSLQGEFQETQYF.

In DNA, the CDR3 is TGCGCCAGCAGCCAACTACCCCTCCCCAGGGGCGGGACCGGGGAGCTGTTTTTT. Translation: CASSQLPLPRGGTGELFF. The chain has TRBV4-1 and TRBJ2-2, with D possibly matching TRBD1 (6 bases). The CDR3 totals 18 residues. Germline V CDR1 and CDR2: MGHRA, YSYEKL. V gave up 2 bases and J gave up 5 bases, with 21 bases separating them.